This TCR beta chain was sequenced in a study of cytomegalovirus exposure and HLA in healthy donors. Points from the study as a whole: In a later analysis, across HLA loci, associated TCR counts were highest for DRB1, lowest for HLA-C. TCR beta chains associated with HLA were, in a later analysis, more clonally expanded than equally common others. It was reportedly the case that the classifier diagnosed cytomegalovirus status with high specificity and sensitivity. Some TCR beta chains (164 of them) were listed as cytomegalovirus-associated.

The PCR contained 60 Vbeta and 13 Jbeta primers. Sequenced by immunoSEQ multiplex PCR; TCRdb stores in-frame clones only, minus some. In the table there are some 120,000 clones, 75% to 85% of which are singletons. V was cut by 3 bases and J by 2 bases, with 10 bases left in between. Germline-derived CDR1 and CDR2 are SQVTM and ANQGSEA. The CDR3 contains 14 residues. Concerning this clone itself: Its matching antigen is unknown.

This clonotype was sampled from a man aged 30 to 45 in good health and CMV-seronegative. This chain connects TRBV29-1 to TRBJ2-2, with a weak D call TRBD1 (5 bases). The sequenced sample was PBMCs. CDR3 nucleotide sequence: TGCAGCGTTGAGCAGGGAATCAACACCGGGGAGCTGTTTTTT. It is translated as CSVEQGINTGELFF.